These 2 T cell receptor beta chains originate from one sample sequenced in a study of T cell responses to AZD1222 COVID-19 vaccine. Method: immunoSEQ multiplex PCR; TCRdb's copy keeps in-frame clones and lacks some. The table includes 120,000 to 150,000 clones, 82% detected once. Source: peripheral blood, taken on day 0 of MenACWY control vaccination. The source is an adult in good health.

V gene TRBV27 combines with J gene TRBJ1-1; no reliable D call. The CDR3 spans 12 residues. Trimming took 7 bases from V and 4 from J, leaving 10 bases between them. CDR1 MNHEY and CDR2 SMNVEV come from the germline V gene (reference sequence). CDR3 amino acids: CASINPGTEAFF. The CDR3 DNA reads TGTGCCAGCATAAACCCAGGCACTGAAGCTTTCTTT.

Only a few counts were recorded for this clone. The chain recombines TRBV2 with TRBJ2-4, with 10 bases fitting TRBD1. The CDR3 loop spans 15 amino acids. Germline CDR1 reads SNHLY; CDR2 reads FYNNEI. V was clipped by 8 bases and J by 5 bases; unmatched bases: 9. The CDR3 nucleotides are TGTGCCAGCGGGGGCCGACAGGGGGCGCAAAACATTCAGTACTTC. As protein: CASGGRQGAQNIQYF.